The T cell receptor (beta chain) described here comes from a study of CD8 T cells in ankylosing spondylitis. Germline CDR1 DFQATT, CDR2 SNEGSKA (reference sequence). The ends lost 7 bases at V and 3 bases at J; junction bases unmatched: 4. This CDR3 is built from 13 residues. Ten or more counts support this clonotype. In TCRdb, the 5' RACE reads were re-called with MiXCR into one record per CDR3 protein. This table holds approximately 240,000 distinct CDR3 sequences, 20% to 30% found once. The clonotype comes from a male donor with ankylosing spondylitis or in good health (not recorded which). The rearrangement links TRBV20-1 to TRBJ2-7; TRBD2 aligns across 12 bases. The sample consisted of blood, either unsorted or a sorted T cell fraction (not recorded which). Written as DNA, the CDR3 is TGCAGTGTACCGGGACTAGCGGGCTACGAGCAGTACTTC. Translated, it gives CSVPGLAGYEQYF.